This TCR beta chain appears in the sequencing data of a study of beta chain features in type 1 diabetes. Every isolated RNA sample was fully reverse transcribed, so sequencing captured expressed TCRB transcripts. The repertoire was sequenced with immunoSEQ multiplex PCR; TCRdb's copy has only in-frame clones and lacks some. In the table there are 390,000 or so clones, 11% to 15% of which are singletons. Germline loops: CDR1 MNHEY, CDR2 SMNVEV (reference sequence). The CDR3 has 15 residues. V dropped 7 bases and J dropped 5 bases, with 20 bases sitting between them. The sample holds a few counts of this clone. Its antigen remains unidentified. Findings and caveats of the study: Patients with type 1 diabetes carried fewer insertions and had more deletions at their VDJ junctions.

Sequences were obtained from naive CD4+ T cells from blood. The rearrangement links TRBV27 to TRBJ2-5; the D gene is possibly TRBD2 (7 bases). This clonotype was obtained from a man aged 25-45 years in good health. The CDR3 spells CASTLRGAIGETQYF. The CDR3 DNA is TGTGCCAGCACCCTACGGGGGGCGATTGGGGAGACCCAGTACTTC.